Each of the 28 T cell receptor beta chains below was sequenced from the same sample in a study of blood T cell repertoires in COVID-19. Profiled with immunoSEQ multiplex PCR; TCRdb holds only in-frame clones, not every one. The sample holds 250,000 to 300,000 clones, approximately 86% seen once. Sequenced input: PBMCs or T cells enriched from blood (not recorded which). The source of these receptors is a woman in her thirties who had recovered from COVID-19.

In nucleotides, the CDR3 is TGTGCCAGCAGCTTATCCCAGGGGGCGTTCGAGCAGTACTTC. Translated: CASSLSQGAFEQYF. The chain employs TRBV7-6 and TRBJ2-7; TRBD1 agrees at 8 bases. Germline lookup yields CDR1 SGHVS and CDR2 FNYEAQ. The trim removed 2 bases at V and 6 bases at J, leaving 6 bases unmatched. CDR3 length equals 14 residues. Based on the CDR3 plus reference TRBV7-6 and TRBJ2-7, the full variable domain is GAGVSQSPRYKVTKRGQDVALRCDPISGHVSLYWYRQALGQGPEFLTYFNYEAQQDKSGLPNDRFSAERPEGSISTLTIQRTEQRDSAMYRCASSLSQGAFEQYFGPGTRLTVT.

This clone was counted a few times. V is TRBV29-1 and J is TRBJ1-1; 7 bases fit TRBD1. Germline CDR1 SQVTM, CDR2 ANQGSEA. V gave up 6 bases and J gave up 0 bases; unmatched junction bases: 7. The CDR3 spans 14 residues. This chain's CDR3 is CSVAYRGLNTEAFF. The CDR3 DNA reads as TGCAGCGTGGCCTACAGGGGCTTGAACACTGAAGCTTTCTTT. Complete variable domain (other parts from reference TRBV29-1 and TRBJ1-1): SAVISQKPSRDICQRGTSLTIQCQVDSQVTMMFWYRQQPGQSLTLIATANQGSEATYESGFVIDKFPISRPNLTFSTLTVSNMSPEDSSIYLCSVAYRGLNTEAFFGQGTRLTVV.

This chain connects TRBV4-1 to TRBJ2-1, with D perhaps TRBD2 (7 bases). The CDR3 has 16 residues. Trimming took 8 bases from V and 0 from J, leaving 17 bases between them. Germline CDR1 reads MGHRA; CDR2 reads YSYEKL. The CDR3 is CASGNGGAPSYNEQFF. For the CDR3, the DNA is TGCGCCAGCGGGAATGGGGGGGCGCCCTCCTACAATGAGCAGTTCTTC.

This clone came up once. V usage is TRBV5-1 and J usage is TRBJ2-7; possibly TRBD1 for D (6 bases). The germline V and J ends were trimmed by 3 bases and 9 bases, with 10 bases remaining between them. Germline CDR1 SGHRS, CDR2 YFSETQ. CDR3 length: 11 residues. The CDR3: CASSSGERQYF. Written as DNA, the CDR3 is TGCGCCAGCAGCTCAGGGGAACGGCAGTACTTC.

This clone was counted a single time. This chain uses TRBV9 with TRBJ1-3; D is undetermined. The CDR3 has 19 amino acids. CDR1 is SGDLS, CDR2 YYNGEE, per germline. Between the trimmed V and J ends, which lost 3 bases and 1 base, there was a span of 23 bases. CDR3 bases: TGTGCCAGCAGCGCGCCCCGCAGTATGGGGAGACCTTCTGGAAACACCATATATTTT. Its protein product is CASSAPRSMGRPSGNTIYF.

The chain employs TRBV19 and TRBJ2-7; possible D gene TRBD2, 6 bases. This CDR3 is 15 amino acids long. Trimming removed 3 bases from V and 2 bases from J, with 14 bases in between. Germline loops: CDR1 LNHDA, CDR2 SQIVND (reference sequence). CDR3 coding DNA: TGTGCCAGTAGTATTGGTAGCGGCCAGACCTACGAGCAGTACTTC. Residues: CASSIGSGQTYEQYF.

CDR3 amino acids: CASSEASVDILYGYTF. CDR3 DNA: TGTGCCAGCAGTGAAGCCTCAGTAGACATCCTCTATGGCTACACCTTC. The chain employs TRBV6-1 and TRBJ1-2; no clear D. The germline V gene has CDR1 MNHNS and CDR2 SASEGT. This CDR3 has 16 residues. The V and J ends lost 0 bases and 4 bases respectively, with 15 bases between them.

This chain connects TRBV7-9 to TRBJ1-2; TRBD1 agrees at 7 bases. The CDR3 is 15 amino acids. V shed 6 bases, J shed 2 bases, and the junction held 9 bases outside the gene matches. The germline V gene has CDR1 SEHNR and CDR2 FQNEAQ (reference sequence). The CDR3: CASSYDGTANYGYTF. In DNA, the CDR3 is TGTGCCAGCAGTTACGACGGGACAGCAAACTATGGCTACACCTTC.

The chain links TRBV27 to TRBJ2-1; 10 bases agree with TRBD2. V was clipped by 4 bases and J by 5 bases; unmatched bases: 5. Germline CDR1 is MNHEY and CDR2 is SMNVEV (reference sequence). This CDR3 contains 15 residues. CDR3 nucleotide sequence: TGTGCCAGCAGTTCGAGCGGGAGGGTAAACAATGAGCAGTTCTTC. This sequence encodes CASSSSGRVNNEQFF.

This clone was found once. V and J are TRBV28 and TRBJ2-7; 7 bases fit TRBD2. Germline V gene sequence: CDR1 MDHEN, CDR2 SYDVKM. The CDR3 totals 14 residues. Trimming removed 7 bases from V and 0 bases from J; junction bases left unmatched: 6. The chain's CDR3 is CASMGGESSYEQYF. The DNA for the CDR3 is TGTGCCAGCATGGGGGGGGAGAGCTCCTACGAGCAGTACTTC.

The chain carries TRBV5-4 and TRBJ2-7, with a possible D match to TRBD2 (6 bases). V was cut by 1 base and J by 0 bases, with 14 bases left in between. Germline-derived CDR1 and CDR2 are SGHNT and YYREEE (reference sequence). CDR3 length: 16 amino acids. The CDR3 loop is CASSLMAGPSSYEQYF. The CDR3 DNA sequence: TGTGCCAGCAGCTTGATGGCGGGACCTTCCTCCTACGAGCAGTACTTC.

This chain joins TRBV2 and TRBJ1-1; maybe TRBD1 (6 bases). The CDR3 spans 14 residues. The germline V and J ends were trimmed by 6 bases and 2 bases, with 13 bases remaining between them. Germline lookup yields CDR1 SNHLY and CDR2 FYNNEI. The CDR3 coding sequence is TGTGCCAGCAGGTACGGACAGTTAAACACTGAAGCTTTCTTT. Its translation is CASRYGQLNTEAFF.

The V call is TRBV24-1, the J call TRBJ1-2, with D possibly matching TRBD1 (5 bases). The CDR3 contains 15 residues. With 3 bases removed from V and 6 bases from J, the gap between germline ends came to 16 bases. Germline loops: CDR1 KGHDR, CDR2 SFDVKD. CDR3 DNA sequence: TGTGCCACCAGTGATCCTAAGGGAAAAGGGGATGGCTACACCTTC. This codes for CATSDPKGKGDGYTF.

This sequence joins TRBV28 and TRBJ1-5, with 7 positions matching TRBD1. This CDR3 contains 15 residues. The V and J ends lost 2 bases and 11 bases, in that order; junction bases with no gene match: 12. The germline gives CDR1 MDHEN, CDR2 SYDVKM. The CDR3 bases are TGTGCCAGCAGTTTAAGACAGGGCCGTCCCACGACCCAGCATTTT. This codes for CASSLRQGRPTTQHF.

The chain links TRBV20-1 to TRBJ2-7, with D maybe TRBD2 (5 bases). There are 10 residues in the CDR3. The germline V gene encodes CDR1 DFQATT and CDR2 SNEGSKA (reference sequence). Deletions cut 5 bases from V and 7 bases from J, with 9 bases between. The DNA for the CDR3 is TGCAGTGCTCTACCGGGGGAGCAGTACTTC. The encoded protein is CSALPGEQYF.

Written as DNA, the CDR3 is TGTGCCAGCTCTCCTCTACTAGAAGCCTACGAGCAGTACTTC. As protein: CASSPLLEAYEQYF. The rearrangement joins TRBV18 to TRBJ2-7, with D perhaps TRBD2 (5 bases). CDR3 length: 14 residues. In germline, CDR1 is KGHSH, CDR2 LQKENI. V was cut by 6 bases and J by 2 bases, with 14 bases left in between. The full variable domain, in which reference TRBV18 and TRBJ2-7 provide the parts outside the CDR3, is NAGVMQNPRHLVRRRGQEARLRCSPMKGHSHVYWYRQLPEEGLKFMVYLQKENIIDESGMPKERFSAEFPKEGPSILRIQQVVRGDSAAYFCASSPLLEAYEQYFGPGTRLTVT.

This chain connects TRBV7-9 to TRBJ1-4; perhaps TRBD1 as D (5 bases). The germline V gene has CDR1 SEHNR and CDR2 FQNEAQ (reference sequence). This CDR3 comprises 15 residues. The V and J ends lost 1 base and 7 bases respectively, with 13 bases between them. The CDR3 coding sequence is TGTGCCAGCAGCTTAGGCGCTGGGGGGGGTGAAAAACTGTTTTTT. Translation gives CASSLGAGGGEKLFF.

This clone was picked up one time. The V call is TRBV18, the J call TRBJ2-2, with D possibly matching TRBD1 (5 bases). CDR3 length: 13 residues. CDR1 and CDR2 (germline): KGHSH, LQKENI. Between the trimmed V and J ends, which lost 4 bases and 4 bases, there was a span of 7 bases. The CDR3 DNA follows: TGTGCCAGCTCACTTCAGGGCACCGGGGAGCTGTTTTTT. It codes for CASSLQGTGELFF.

CDR3 DNA: TGTGCCAGCAGTCCCGGCCCAGGTCTTCCGTCTGGAAACACCATATATTTT. It specifies CASSPGPGLPSGNTIYF. The V call is TRBV27, the J call TRBJ1-3; D not resolved. Germline CDR1 is MNHEY and CDR2 is SMNVEV (reference sequence). The V and J ends lost 5 bases and 1 base respectively, with 18 bases between them. This CDR3 comprises 17 residues.

This clone has just a few counts. This chain joins TRBV3-1 (or the pseudogene TRBV3-2) and TRBJ1-3, with D maybe TRBD1 (6 bases). Germline CDR1 LGHDT, CDR2 YNNKEL (reference sequence). Trimming took 5 bases from V and 0 from J, leaving 23 bases between them. CDR3 length equals 19 residues. The CDR3 loop is CASSFRAGASSGSGNTIYF. As DNA, the CDR3 is TGTGCCAGCAGCTTCCGGGCAGGGGCGTCGTCGGGCTCTGGAAACACCATATATTTT.

This sequence joins TRBV9 and TRBJ2-5, with D possibly TRBD2 on 5 matching bases. CDR1 and CDR2 (germline): SGDLS, YYNGEE. This CDR3 spans 14 amino acids. The V end lost 0 bases, the J end lost 5 bases, and 11 bases lay between the germline ends. CDR3 amino acids: CASSVATWEETQYF. CDR3 sequence (DNA): TGTGCCAGCAGCGTAGCTACGTGGGAGGAGACCCAGTACTTC.

This clone was observed a handful of times. The V and J genes are TRBV2 and TRBJ1-5; TRBD1 is a possible D gene (5 bases). CDR3 length: 14 residues. V lost 0 bases, J lost 5 bases, and 8 bases lay in between. Germline CDR1 and CDR2: SNHLY and FYNNEI. The CDR3 nucleotides are TGTGCCAGCAGTGAAGCTACCAGGGATCAGCCCCAGCATTTT. Its protein product is CASSEATRDQPQHF. Looking up the rest from reference TRBV2 and TRBJ1-5 gives the full variable domain: EPEVTQTPSHQVTQMGQEVILRCVPISNHLYFYWYRQILGQKVEFLVSFYNNEISEKSEIFDDQFSVERPDGSNFTLKIRSTKLEDSAMYFCASSEATRDQPQHFGDGTRLSIL.

This sequence joins TRBV28 and TRBJ1-5; 7 bases are a match to TRBD1. J gave up 1 base and V 6 bases, and 6 bases lay outside the gene matches. CDR3 size: 15 residues. Germline V lookup: CDR1 MDHEN, CDR2 SYDVKM. CDR3 sequence: CASSPGGSSNQPQHF. CDR3 sequence (DNA): TGTGCCAGCAGCCCAGGGGGGTCGAGCAATCAGCCCCAGCATTTT.

The chain combines TRBV2 with TRBJ2-7; weak D call: TRBD1 (5 bases). The germline gives CDR1 SNHLY, CDR2 FYNNEI. Trimming cost V 3 bases and J 3 bases, with 12 bases left between them. This CDR3 contains 14 residues. The CDR3, as DNA: TGTGCCAGCAGTGAGGCGGCCAGGGTCTACGAGCAGTACTTC. This translates into CASSEAARVYEQYF.

The chain has TRBV28 and TRBJ1-4; D perhaps matches TRBD1 (6 bases). Germline V gene sequence: CDR1 MDHEN, CDR2 SYDVKM. Between the trimmed V and J ends, which lost 3 bases and 5 bases, there was a span of 16 bases. The CDR3 is 16 residues long. Here the CDR3 DNA reads TGTGCCAGCAGTTTTTCAAGTCCAGGGGTAAATGAAAAACTGTTTTTT. Protein product: CASSFSSPGVNEKLFF.

This chain connects TRBV30 to TRBJ1-5, with a possible D match to TRBD1 (5 bases). CDR1 is GTSNPN, CDR2 SVGIG, per germline (reference sequence). The CDR3 contains 15 residues. Trimming removed 2 bases at V and 6 bases at J, with 17 bases between. The DNA of the CDR3 is TGTGCCTGGAGTTTTGAGGCCCAGGGAGGTCAGCCCCAGCATTTT. The encoded protein is CAWSFEAQGGQPQHF.

The chain links TRBV27 to TRBJ1-3; D not resolved. The length of the CDR3 is 15 residues. With 6 bases removed from V and 4 bases from J, the gap between germline ends came to 16 bases. CDR1 is MNHEY, CDR2 SMNVEV, per germline (reference sequence). In DNA form, the CDR3 reads TGTGCCAGCAGCGAAAGTCGGGGATACGGAAACACCATATATTTT. This gives the protein CASSESRGYGNTIYF.

This chain connects TRBV7-3 to TRBJ2-3; TRBD2 is a possible D gene (6 bases). CDR1 and CDR2 from the germline V gene are SGHTA and FQGTGA. CDR3 length equals 15 residues. Trimming left V 7 bases short and J 0 bases short, with 14 bases between. CDR3 sequence: CASTLGSGSTDTQYF. In DNA, the CDR3 is TGTGCCAGCACCCTGGGGAGCGGGAGCACAGATACGCAGTATTTT.